This T cell receptor beta chain originates from a study of tumor T cells in aggressive B-cell lymphoma. The table came from immunoSEQ multiplex PCR; TCRdb's copy has only in-frame clones and leaves some out. The table shows 3,000 or so clones, with more than 75% occurring only once. Per germline, CDR1 MNHNY and CDR2 SVGAGI (reference sequence). The CDR3 has 15 amino acids. Trimming shortened V by 6 bases and J by 7 bases, and 19 bases separated the two germline ends. Sequenced: tumor tissue. The chain links TRBV6-6 to TRBJ1-5; D may be TRBD1 (6 bases). The sequence derives from an adult with diffuse large B cell lymphoma. The CDR3 here is CASRPNTGLGQPQHF. The DNA for the CDR3 is TGTGCCAGCAGACCCAACACAGGGTTGGGACAGCCCCAGCATTTT.